This entry features one TCR beta chain sequence. No cognate antigen has been identified for it. No qualities accompany the bases; no much larger clone lies one base away. The TCR beta CDR3 regions were amplified from the RNA transcripts. A first-round RT-PCR of the TCR CDR3 used the HTBI primer set with the Qiagen OneStep RT-PCR kit. Libraries were constructed in a second round of multiplex PCR, after which size selection and purification were performed. Sequencing of the libraries was done on an Illumina HiSeq2000 using paired-end 100 bp reads. Turning to the authors' computational methods: SOAPnuke was used to process the raw data, with reads discarded if the reads contained adapters or uncalled bases, had a mean Phred below 15, or lacked an exact constant-primer or identifier match. COPE v1.2.5 was used to merge the high-quality paired reads, and each unique nucleotide sequence was defined as a clonotype. MiTCR v1.1 was used to align the clonotypes against IMGT TRBV, TRBD and TRBJ reference segments. Only V-J combinations with frequency above 0.0001, covering about 99% of repertoires, were analysed. The TCS score was defined as F50 (clonal expansion) divided by E x V (chaos), with BLOSUM62-based TCRdist calculated between CDR3 peptides within each V-J. Welch's t-statistics and random forest reduced roughly 500 V-J features to around 14, which were used in a naive Bayes classifier (R e1071). The similarity between thyroid and blood repertoires was quantified using the Morisita-Horn index. Starting from the raw public reads, TCRdb applied fastp trimming at Q25, assembled clones with MiXCR and retained in-frame beta chains. Duplicate CDR3 protein sequences are folded into a single record with the most common DNA and genes. It is TCRdb's table, rather than the study itself, that gives the V and J calls and clone size. The sample table contains 650,000 to 800,000 distinct CDR3 sequences; only one count was recorded for 45% of them. The ten largest account for less than 8.5% of the sample.

This specimen comes from a study of T cells in Graves' hyperthyroidism and ophthalmopathy (dated by TCRdb to the late 2010s). About the investigation overall: To identify distinguishing TCR V-J signatures, a discovery cohort of roughly 100 patients was used, comprising some 43 with Graves' ophthalmopathy and roughly 60 with stable Graves' hyperthyroidism. Prospective prediction of ophthalmopathy was tested in an independent validation cohort consisting of some 19 hyperthyroidism patients and some 15 patients who later progressed to ophthalmopathy. The roughly 91 discovery patients were randomly divided into training and test sets at a 7:3 ratio. After sampling, hyperthyroidism patients received methimazole starting at 30 mg daily, and ophthalmopathy patients received high-dose intravenous methylprednisolone. In addition, the study compared T-cell repertoires in thyroid tissue and in blood from about 6 Graves' hyperthyroidism patients. According to the paper, TCR Vbeta CDR3 sequencing was carried out on about 140 peripheral blood samples, which came from approximately 43 ophthalmopathy, some 73 hyperthyroidism and roughly 17 progressor patients. On the study overall, not on this receptor specifically: Most expanded thyroid clonotypes (frequency above 0.001) were also detected in blood, suggesting blood repertoires may reflect thyroid immune responses. During validation, the model predicted progression to ophthalmopathy a median of about 6.5 months ahead of onset, with almost 71% sensitivity and 72% to 85% specificity. Ophthalmopathy was separated from stable hyperthyroidism by a 13 V-J signature model, with just over 85% sensitivity and approximately 81% specificity obtained in cross-validation and 80%/75% obtained in testing. Sample size was not statistically predetermined, and investigators were not blinded to group allocation.

Exclusion was applied to patients with uncontrolled infections, other autoimmune diseases, pregnancy or lactation. Clinical symptoms, serum thyroxine and TRAb, thyroid ultrasound, and orbital computed tomography formed the basis for the diagnoses. Trizol reagent was used to extract total RNA, and RNA quality was then checked on an Agilent 2100 Bioanalyzer. From its cysteine to its phenylalanine, the CDR3 spans 15 amino acids. Just CDR3 DNA is preserved here, 45 bases in frame from base 1. CDR1 and CDR2 were assigned from the germline V gene as SNHLY and FYNNEI. V is clipped by 6 bases and J by 7 bases, and the sequence between their germline boundaries is 18 bases long.

Material: peripheral blood or thyroid tissue (not recorded which). The sequence was obtained from an adult man with Graves' disease, either hyperthyroidism or ophthalmopathy (not recorded which). The sequence is built from TRBV2 and TRBJ1-4, and perhaps TRBD1 as D gene, on 5 matching bases. CDR3 sequence: CASSPTGAPGEKLFF. In nucleotides, the sequence is TGTGCCAGCAGCCCAACCGGGGCGCCGGGTGAAAAACTGTTTTTT. Outside the CDR3, residues come from the reference TRBV2 and TRBJ1-4 proteins, so the full variable domain is: EPEVTQTPSHQVTQMGQEVILRCVPISNHLYFYWYRQILGQKVEFLVSFYNNEISEKSEIFDDQFSVERPDGSNFTLKIRSTKLEDSAMYFCASSPTGAPGEKLFFGSGTQLSVL.